Following are 9 T cell receptor beta chains from one sample sequenced in a study of blood T cell repertoires in COVID-19. Some clones are missing from TCRdb's copy, which holds only in-frame ones; the method was immunoSEQ multiplex PCR. Among 270,000 or so clones listed, approximately 90% were seen once. The material sequenced was PBMCs or T cells enriched from blood (not recorded which). The receptors shown here come from a man aged 40-55 years who had been exposed to COVID-19.

V and J are TRBV11-3 and TRBJ2-1; TRBD2 agrees at 9 bases. Losses at the gene ends were 5 bases for V and 10 bases for J; bases not matched to a gene: 3. CDR1 and CDR2 from the germline V gene are SGHNT and YENEEA. This CDR3 has 12 amino acids. The CDR3 DNA reads TGTGCCAGCAGCCGACTAGCGGAAGAGCAGTTCTTC. Protein product: CASSRLAEEQFF.

The CDR3 here is CASSLEGLAGGESYEQYF. The CDR3 region has the DNA TGTGCCAGCAGCTTAGAGGGTCTAGCGGGAGGGGAGAGCTACGAGCAGTACTTC. This chain links TRBV7-6 with TRBJ2-7; 12 bases align to TRBD2. The CDR3 extends over 18 amino acids. Germline loops: CDR1 SGHVS, CDR2 FNYEAQ. Unmatched junction bases numbered 10, after V lost 1 base and J lost 3 bases. The full variable domain, with the rest looked up from reference TRBV7-6 and TRBJ2-7, is GAGVSQSPRYKVTKRGQDVALRCDPISGHVSLYWYRQALGQGPEFLTYFNYEAQQDKSGLPNDRFSAERPEGSISTLTIQRTEQRDSAMYRCASSLEGLAGGESYEQYFGPGTRLTVT.

The gene calls are TRBV3-1 (or the pseudogene TRBV3-2) and TRBJ1-4; a possible D gene is TRBD1 (5 bases). Trimming left V 5 bases short and J 5 bases short, with 9 bases between. Per the germline V gene, CDR1 is LGHDT and CDR2 is YNNKEL (reference sequence). CDR3 length equals 13 residues. CDR3 protein: CASSGGGNEKLFF. For the CDR3, the DNA is TGTGCCAGCAGCGGGGGAGGAAATGAAAAACTGTTTTTT.

This sequence joins TRBV7-3 and TRBJ2-1; 7 bases match TRBD2. The CDR3 loop spans 17 amino acids. Trimming took 2 bases from V and 5 from J; bases not matched to a gene: 12. Germline CDR1 and CDR2: SGHTA and FQGTGA. The CDR3 nucleotides read TGTGCCAGCAGCTTATTCCCCTCTAGCGGCCTCGACAATGAGCAGTTCTTC. It yields the protein CASSLFPSSGLDNEQFF.

The J gene is TRBJ1-5, the V gene TRBV19, with D maybe TRBD1 (5 bases). Per germline, CDR1 LNHDA and CDR2 SQIVND (reference sequence). The V end was cut by 7 bases, the J end by 0 bases, with 16 bases between. The CDR3 runs to 16 residues. Here the CDR3 DNA reads TGTGCCAGTACCCTCCTTCCGGGGGATAGCAATCAGCCCCAGCATTTT. Translation gives CASTLLPGDSNQPQHF.

V gene TRBV28 combines with J gene TRBJ1-4; 10 bases line up with TRBD1. Germline CDR1 and CDR2: MDHEN and SYDVKM. J gave up 4 bases and V 4 bases, and 9 bases lay outside the gene matches. The CDR3 consists of 17 residues. CDR3 in DNA: TGTGCCAGCAGTTCCCTCGACAGGGGGCCTAGTAATGAAAAACTGTTTTTT. As protein: CASSSLDRGPSNEKLFF.

This rearrangement joins TRBV30 to TRBJ1-2; perhaps TRBD1 as D (5 bases). CDR1 and CDR2 from the germline V gene are GTSNPN and SVGIG (reference sequence). Trimming removed 2 bases from V and 2 bases from J, with 9 bases in between. There are 13 residues in the CDR3. CDR3 sequence: CAWSRQGNYGYTF. CDR3 DNA: TGTGCCTGGAGTAGGCAGGGAAACTATGGCTACACCTTC.

In its sample, this clone was seen once. This chain links TRBV7-9 with TRBJ1-2, with TRBD1 matching over 11 bases. The CDR3 length is 15 residues. Trimming at V came to 5 bases and at J to 8 bases, leaving 10 bases not matched to a gene. Per the germline V gene, CDR1 is SEHNR and CDR2 is FQNEAQ (reference sequence). CDR3: CASSPTGTGGIGYTF. The CDR3 region has the DNA TGTGCCAGCAGCCCTACAGGGACAGGGGGAATAGGCTACACCTTC.

The chain couples TRBV3-1 (or the pseudogene TRBV3-2) to TRBJ1-1; tentative D call: TRBD1 (5 bases). The germline V gene has CDR1 LGHDT and CDR2 YNNKEL (reference sequence). CDR3 length equals 12 residues. V lost 0 bases, J lost 8 bases, and 7 bases lay in between. The CDR3 reads CASSQDRGEAFF. CDR3 DNA: TGTGCCAGCAGCCAAGATAGGGGCGAAGCTTTCTTT.